Here is one T cell receptor (beta chain) with its context. This sample is drawn from a study of blood T cell repertoires in COVID-19. Study-wide background: T cells, B-cell-depleted T cells, or PBMCs supplied cDNA or gDNA.

Donors were grouped by their self-reported clinical history. What the recovered Cohort 3 donors had was two negative PCRs, clearance, or symptom resolution. Original processing methods: Amplification of reference gene primers was used by the study to estimate nucleated cell counts. Generated by immunoSEQ multiplex PCR, the TCRdb table keeps only in-frame clones and is missing some. That table is the source of V, J and clone size, and D and trimming were worked out from the DNA. The sample includes around 150,000 clones, 75% to 90% of them seen just once. Germline V CDR1 and CDR2: MGHRA, YSYEKL. The CDR3 is 17 residues long. V was shortened by 5 bases and J by 2 bases, with 21 bases between the two germline ends.

The genes are TRBV4-1 and TRBJ1-1; the D gene is possibly TRBD1 (6 bases). The sequencing sample was made of PBMCs or T cells enriched from blood (not recorded which). This clonotype originated in a woman aged 55-69 years who had recovered from COVID-19. CDR3 residues: CASSEVGGGAGNTEAFF. CDR3 DNA: TGCGCCAGCAGCGAAGTAGGGGGGGGCGCGGGTAACACTGAAGCTTTCTTT.